A selection of T cell receptor beta chains follows, all from one sample in a study of long-term antiretroviral therapy in people with HIV. Repertoires were generated with immunoSEQ multiplex PCR, while TCRdb's copy carries only in-frame clones and drops some. Of tens of thousands of clones in the sample, roughly 88% were seen once. Sequencing used unsorted PBMCs, obtained 1.2 years after starting antiretroviral therapy. The receptors here all came from a woman aged 40 to 50 with HIV. CDR3s include the opening cysteine and the closing phenylalanine or tryptophan. A D gene is named only where the DNA matches it firmly. Size is omitted from some rows. Given values are once, few, many or a class for expanded clones.

d_gene	abundance	j_gene	v_gene	CDR3aa	CDR3nt
NA	NA	TRBJ2-7	TRBV7-9	CASSSQAEIYEQYF	TGTGCCAGCAGCTCCCAGGCGGAGATCTACGAGCAGTACTTC
NA	NA	TRBJ2-5	TRBV28	CASSGGAPQETQYF	TGTGCCAGCAGTGGCGGGGCCCCACAAGAGACCCAGTACTTC
NA	NA	TRBJ2-1	TRBV2	CASRRLLANNEQFF	TGTGCCAGCAGACGGCTGCTAGCCAACAATGAGCAGTTCTTC
TRBD1	NA	TRBJ1-4	TRBV19	CASSEDRGHEKLFF	TGTGCCAGTAGTGAGGACAGGGGCCATGAAAAACTGTTTTTT
TRBD1	NA	TRBJ2-1	TRBV4-3	CASSPLTGDYNEQFF	TGCGCCAGCAGCCCGTTGACAGGGGACTACAATGAGCAGTTCTTC
NA	NA	TRBJ2-2	TRBV29-1	CSVGVGPSTGELFF	TGCAGCGTTGGGGTGGGTCCGAGCACCGGGGAGCTGTTTTTT
NA	NA	TRBJ1-2	TRBV5-1	CASSLGGQGYGYTF	TGCGCCAGCAGCTTGGGGGGGCAAGGCTATGGCTACACCTTC
NA	once	TRBJ2-3	TRBV14	CASSHPAFSTDTQYF	TGTGCCAGCAGCCACCCAGCGTTCAGCACAGATACGCAGTATTTT
TRBD1	NA	TRBJ2-2	TRBV7-9	CASSLTGGPNTGELFF	TGTGCCAGCAGCTTAACAGGGGGCCCGAACACCGGGGAGCTGTTTTTT
TRBD1	NA	TRBJ1-1	TRBV7-9	CASSSMSGGRAFF	TGTGCCAGCAGCTCCATGTCAGGGGGTCGAGCTTTCTTT
TRBD2	NA	TRBJ2-7	TRBV18	CASSPGLAGGREQYF	TGTGCCAGCTCACCGGGACTAGCGGGAGGAAGAGAGCAGTACTTC
NA	NA	TRBJ1-2	TRBV5-4	CASACLPGKTYGYTF	TGTGCCAGCGCCTGTTTACCAGGAAAGACCTATGGCTACACCTTC
NA	NA	TRBJ2-7	TRBV27	CASSPWRGGNKYYEQYF	TGTGCCAGCAGTCCCTGGAGGGGGGGGAATAAATACTACGAGCAGTACTTC
NA	NA	TRBJ2-7	TRBV9	CASSGTKTYEQYF	TGTGCCAGCTCCGGGACAAAAACCTACGAGCAGTACTTC
NA	NA	TRBJ1-5	TRBV29-1	CSVIIRDKGQPQHF	TGCAGCGTAATTATCCGGGACAAAGGACAGCCCCAGCATTTT
TRBD1	NA	TRBJ2-3	TRBV7-9	CASSLMTGGTDTQYF	TGTGCCAGCAGCTTAATGACAGGGGGCACGGATACGCAGTATTTT
NA	NA	TRBJ2-4	TRBV15	CATSRDLAGTKNIQYF	TGTGCCACCAGCAGAGATTTGGCGGGAACCAAAAACATTCAGTACTTC
TRBD2	once	TRBJ2-3	TRBV5-1	CASSGGGLADTQYF	TGCGCCAGCAGCGGGGGAGGGCTGGCAGATACGCAGTATTTT
NA	NA	TRBJ1-1	TRBV27	CASRTGSWGYTEAFF	TGTGCCAGCAGAACTGGCTCCTGGGGGTACACTGAAGCTTTCTTT
NA	NA	TRBJ2-5	TRBV10-3	CAISERTAQETQYF	TGTGCCATCAGTGAGAGGACAGCACAAGAGACCCAGTACTTC
NA	once	TRBJ1-5	TRBV6-5	CASSYSIPLNQPQHF	TGTGCCAGCAGTTACTCGATCCCGCTAAATCAGCCCCAGCATTTT
NA	NA	TRBJ1-2	TRBV19	CASQRGANYGYTF	TGTGCCAGTCAGCGGGGGGCGAACTATGGCTACACCTTC